This T cell receptor beta chain appears in the sequencing data of a study of blood T cell repertoires in COVID-19. Study details: Samples of COVID-19 (acute and convalescent) were obtained from the United States, Italy and Spain. T cells, B-cell-depleted T cells, or PBMCs provided the cDNA or gDNA that served as material.

The CDR3 sequence is 15 residues long. Germline V gene data show CDR1 as SGHTA and CDR2 as FQGNSA. J gave up 6 bases and V 5 bases, and 10 bases lay outside the gene matches. The authors' processing: Estimated nucleated cell counts came from reference gene primer amplification. Repertoires were generated with immunoSEQ multiplex PCR, while TCRdb's copy carries only in-frame clones and drops some. That table gives V, J and clone size, and the DNA gave D and trimming. The table shows around 230,000 clones, with approximately 78% occurring only once. This sequence originates from a woman aged 60 to 75 with active or convalescent COVID-19. Source material: peripheral blood. V is TRBV7-2 and J is TRBJ1-5; 7 positions match TRBD1. The CDR3 spells CASSLVRGSGQPQHF. The CDR3 bases are TGTGCCAGCAGCCTCGTCAGGGGGTCTGGTCAGCCCCAGCATTTT.